Each of the 6 T cell receptor beta chains below was sequenced from the same sample in a study of cytotoxic CD8 clonotypes in ibrutinib-treated CLL. TCRdb's table, derived via immunoSEQ multiplex PCR, lists solely in-frame clones and lacks some. The data hold 130,000 or so clones, with 79% observed a single time. The specimen comprised PBMCs, sampled after 12 months of ibrutinib treatment. Receptors originate from a human donor with chronic lymphocytic leukemia.

This rearrangement joins TRBV19 to TRBJ1-1; no reliable D call. In germline, CDR1 is LNHDA, CDR2 SQIVND (reference sequence). The germline V and J ends were trimmed by 5 bases and 1 base, with 8 bases remaining between them. This CDR3 contains 13 residues. CDR3 coding DNA: TGTGCCAGTAGTCGAGACACGAACACTGAAGCTTTCTTT. The encoded protein is CASSRDTNTEAFF. Filled out from reference TRBV19 and TRBJ1-1, the complete variable domain reads DGGITQSPKYLFRKEGQNVTLSCEQNLNHDAMYWYRQDPGQGLRLIYYSQIVNDFQKGDIAEGYSVSREKKESFPLTVTSAQKNPTAFYLCASSRDTNTEAFFGQGTRLTVV.

This rearrangement joins TRBV19 to TRBJ2-2; 8 bases agree with TRBD2. CDR3 length: 16 residues. Trimming removed 7 bases from V and 9 bases from J; junction bases left unmatched: 16. In germline, CDR1 is LNHDA, CDR2 SQIVND (reference sequence). CDR3 nucleotides: TGTGCCAGTATCCCCAAAAGCGGGAGTGGTGGCCGGGAGCTGTTTTTT. This gives the protein CASIPKSGSGGRELFF.

This chain connects TRBV6-5 to TRBJ2-5; 11 bases map to TRBD2. Germline V lookup: CDR1 MNHEY, CDR2 SVGAGI. This CDR3 is 15 amino acids long. V lost 6 bases to trimming and J lost 4 bases; unmatched junction nucleotides: 7. This CDR3 reads CASSSRLAGLETQYF. CDR3 nucleotide sequence: TGTGCCAGCAGCTCCCGACTAGCGGGATTAGAGACCCAGTACTTC.

The chain links TRBV4-3 to TRBJ1-5, with D unclear. Germline V gene sequence: CDR1 LGHNA, CDR2 YSLEER. This CDR3 is built from 15 residues. The V gene lost 1 base and the J gene lost 5 bases, with 12 bases spanning the gap. The CDR3 loop is CASSQGLGSDQPQHF. In nucleotides, the CDR3 is TGCGCCAGCAGCCAAGGATTAGGGTCGGATCAGCCCCAGCATTTT.

The genes are TRBV4-1 and TRBJ2-7; 8 positions match TRBD1. Germline CDR1 and CDR2: MGHRA and YSYEKL. V was clipped by 4 bases and J by 0 bases; unmatched bases: 11. The CDR3 is 17 residues long. The CDR3 loop reads CASSLQGGTGNSYEQYF. The CDR3 coding sequence is TGCGCCAGCAGCCTACAAGGTGGGACAGGAAACTCCTACGAGCAGTACTTC.

Only one count was recorded for this clone. This chain uses TRBV30 with TRBJ2-3; D tentatively reads TRBD1 or TRBD2 (6 bases each). CDR3 length equals 13 residues. Between the trimmed V and J ends, which lost 1 base and 11 bases, there was a span of 16 bases. Germline V gene data show CDR1 as GTSNPN and CDR2 as SVGIG (reference sequence). This chain's CDR3 is CAWSGLGGEVQYF. The CDR3 bases are TGTGCCTGGAGTGGACTAGGGGGAGAAGTGCAGTATTTT.